The 6 T cell receptor beta chains below come from one sample, sequenced in a study of cytotoxic CD8 clonotypes in ibrutinib-treated CLL. The method was immunoSEQ multiplex PCR; TCRdb's version includes in-frame clones alone and lacks a portion of them. This table holds about 57,000 clones, roughly three fifths found once. Specimen: PBMCs, collected after 24 months of ibrutinib treatment. Receptors were obtained from a human donor with chronic lymphocytic leukemia.

The CDR3 is CASTELPPSGYEQYV. The CDR3 bases are TGTGCCAGCACGGAATTGCCCCCGAGCGGTTACGAGCAGTACGTC. V gene TRBV27 combines with J gene TRBJ2-7, with D perhaps matching TRBD2 (5 bases). In germline, CDR1 is MNHEY, CDR2 SMNVEV (reference sequence). V was clipped by 7 bases and J by 4 bases, with 20 bases between them. This CDR3 is 15 amino acids long.

The chain links TRBV30 to TRBJ2-3, with D possibly matching TRBD2 (5 bases). The CDR3 has 14 amino acids. Trimming shortened V by 1 base and J by 6 bases, and 14 bases separated the two germline ends. CDR1 is GTSNPN, CDR2 SVGIG, per germline (reference sequence). CDR3 in DNA: TGTGCCTGGAGTGGGGGAGCGGAGAGGGATACGCAGTATTTT. This encodes CAWSGGAERDTQYF.

The genes are TRBV28 and TRBJ1-1; D remains ambiguous. V was clipped by 0 bases and J by 8 bases, with 4 bases between them. Germline-derived CDR1 and CDR2 are MDHEN and SYDVKM. The length of the CDR3 is 11 residues. Written as DNA, the CDR3 is TGTGCCAGCAGTTTATGGTACGAAGCTTTCTTT. Residues: CASSLWYEAFF.

This chain joins TRBV6-1 and TRBJ2-7; D may be TRBD2 (5 bases). Germline CDR1 reads MNHNS; CDR2 reads SASEGT. The CDR3 sequence is 15 residues long. Trimming pared 6 bases from V and 2 bases from J, leaving 17 bases between. The CDR3 sequence: CASSGEASVTYEQYV. CDR3 nucleotides: TGTGCCAGCAGCGGGGAAGCCAGTGTTACCTACGAGCAGTACGTC.

The count of this clone is one. The CDR3 DNA follows: TGTGCCAGAAGCTTACACAGGGTTAGCTCCTACGAGCAGTACGTC. This translates into CARSLHRVSSYEQYV. The genes are TRBV5-3 and TRBJ2-7; a possible D gene is TRBD1 (6 bases). TRBV5-3 is annotated as an ORF whose role is uncertain. This CDR3 contains 15 residues. V was cut by 2 bases and J by 0 bases, with 12 bases left in between.

The chain links TRBV5-1 to TRBJ2-5, with D unclear. V lost 0 bases, J lost 1 base, and 7 bases lay in between. Germline CDR1 reads SGHRS; CDR2 reads YFSETQ. The CDR3 extends over 14 amino acids. CDR3 bases: TGCGCCAGCAGCTTGGGACTCCTCCAAGAGACCCAGTACTTC. Translated, it gives CASSLGLLQETQYF.